Shown below are 8 T cell receptor beta chains from a single sample sequenced in a study of cytomegalovirus exposure and HLA in healthy donors. The study ran its PCR with 60 Vbeta and 13 Jbeta primers. Assay used: immunoSEQ multiplex PCR; TCRdb lists only in-frame clones, some missing. The table records some 95,000 clones, about 78% of them present only once. Sequencing was performed on PBMCs. The origin of the receptors is a middle-aged woman in good health and CMV-seropositive.

CDR3 DNA: TGTGCCAGCTCAGCCGGACAGAATCAGCCCCAGCATTTT. Amino acid sequence: CASSAGQNQPQHF. The chain is built from TRBV18 and TRBJ1-5, with D tentatively TRBD1 (6 bases). The germline V and J ends were trimmed by 5 bases and 4 bases, with 9 bases remaining between them. This CDR3 is built from 13 residues. Looked up from germline, CDR1 is KGHSH and CDR2 is LQKENI.

The CDR3 is CASSLKREVRKETQYF. In DNA form, the CDR3 reads TGTGCCAGCAGCTTGAAGCGGGAGGTTAGGAAGGAGACCCAGTACTTC. V and J are TRBV5-4 and TRBJ2-5, with 9 bases lining up with TRBD2. Looked up from germline, CDR1 is SGHNT and CDR2 is YYREEE (reference sequence). The CDR3 length is 16 residues. The V gene end was trimmed by 1 base and the J gene end by 5 bases; junction bases not matched to a gene: 9.

This clone was seen a handful of times. The chain carries TRBV6-4 and TRBJ2-3; D might be TRBD1 (5 bases). Germline-derived CDR1 and CDR2 are MRHNA and SNTAGT. V was pared by 3 bases and J by 2 bases, with 12 bases between. The CDR3 has 15 residues. The CDR3 DNA reads TGTGCCAGCAGTGAGGGGCTAGGGGACACAGATACGCAGTATTTT. The encoded protein is CASSEGLGDTDTQYF.

A few counts support this clone. This chain joins TRBV13 and TRBJ1-3; D is perhaps TRBD1 (5 bases). CDR3 length equals 15 residues. The germline V gene encodes CDR1 PRHDT and CDR2 FYEKMQ (reference sequence). Trimming cost V 6 bases and J 0 bases, with 12 bases left between them. CDR3 sequence (DNA): TGTGCCAGCAGTTCAGGGCTGCGCTCTGGAAACACCATATATTTT. Residues: CASSSGLRSGNTIYF.

The J gene is TRBJ2-5, the V gene TRBV19; a possible D gene is TRBD1 (6 bases). The germline V gene has CDR1 LNHDA and CDR2 SQIVND (reference sequence). The CDR3 totals 13 residues. Trimming cost V 7 bases and J 4 bases, with 13 bases left between them. DNA of the CDR3: TGTGCCAGTAAAACAGGGTATGGAGAGACCCAGTACTTC. This sequence encodes CASKTGYGETQYF.

The chain links TRBV10-3 to TRBJ1-5; TRBD1 agrees at 7 bases. CDR3 length equals 18 residues. Looked up from germline, CDR1 is ENHRY and CDR2 is SYGVKD. The ends lost 0 bases at V and 4 bases at J; junction bases unmatched: 12. The CDR3 reads CAISESRTGGPTNQPQHF. CDR3 in DNA: TGTGCCATCAGTGAGTCGAGGACAGGCGGTCCGACGAATCAGCCCCAGCATTTT.

The rearrangement links TRBV4-1 to TRBJ1-5; D not certain. CDR1 is MGHRA, CDR2 YSYEKL, per germline. CDR3 length equals 17 residues. V was cut by 4 bases and J by 4 bases, with 20 bases left in between. CDR3 loop: CASSLQGGPVVNQPQHF. CDR3 sequence (DNA): TGCGCCAGCAGCCTACAAGGAGGACCCGTCGTAAATCAGCCCCAGCATTTT.

The rearrangement joins TRBV10-1 to TRBJ2-2; D gene uncertain. The CDR3 totals 14 residues. The V end was cut by 4 bases, the J end by 2 bases, with 8 bases between. CDR1 is WNHNN, CDR2 SYGVQD, per germline (reference sequence). DNA of the CDR3: TGCGCCAGCAGTGGTATCGTTAACACCGGGGAGCTGTTTTTT. Amino acids: CASSGIVNTGELFF.